Listed here are 16 T cell receptor beta chains from one sample, sequenced in a study of T-cell memory formation after mild COVID-19. TCRdb called the 5' RACE reads again in MiXCR, with one record for every CDR3 protein. The table includes 250,000 to 300,000 distinct CDR3 sequences, around 16% detected once. What was sequenced was PBMCs or a T cell subset sorted from them (not recorded which). These TCRs come from a man between 18 and 35 years old who had mild COVID-19 (a few samples of this study predate the infection). Cell type and time point are not known.

This clonotype was detected many times. The rearrangement joins TRBV5-1 to TRBJ1-2; D is unclear. The germline V and J ends were trimmed by 4 bases and 6 bases, with 4 bases remaining between them. This CDR3 has 10 residues. Germline V gives CDR1 SGHRS, CDR2 YFSETQ. For the CDR3, the DNA is TGCGCCAGCAGCCCCGATGGCTACACCTTC. Translated: CASSPDGYTF.

This clonotype came up a few times. The chain uses TRBV18 and TRBJ2-7; D not certain. This CDR3 comprises 12 residues. Between the trimmed V and J ends, which lost 6 bases and 6 bases, there was a span of 12 bases. The germline gives CDR1 KGHSH, CDR2 LQKENI. This CDR3 reads CASSQLGREQYF. The CDR3 bases are TGTGCCAGCTCTCAACTTGGGCGCGAGCAGTACTTC.

The gene calls are TRBV9 and TRBJ2-5, with D uncertain. This CDR3 spans 13 amino acids. V dropped 0 bases and J dropped 5 bases, with 8 bases sitting between them. CDR1 is SGDLS and CDR2 is YYNGEE in the germline V gene. CDR3 DNA sequence: TGTGCCAGCAGCGTAGTCCCCCGGGAGACCCAGTACTTC. This codes for CASSVVPRETQYF.

V and J are TRBV10-3 and TRBJ2-2; D may be TRBD1 (5 bases). Trimming removed 8 bases from V and 2 bases from J, with 9 bases in between. The CDR3 covers 13 residues. Germline V gene sequence: CDR1 ENHRY, CDR2 SYGVKD. CDR3: CAIEQANTGELFF. Here the CDR3 DNA reads TGTGCCATCGAACAGGCCAACACCGGGGAGCTGTTTTTT.

The rearrangement uses TRBV7-9 and TRBJ2-3; the D call may be TRBD1 or TRBD2 (5 bases each). This CDR3 comprises 15 residues. V was cut by 7 bases and J by 1 base, with 15 bases left in between. From germline, CDR1 is SEHNR and CDR2 FQNEAQ (reference sequence). DNA of the CDR3: TGTGCCAGCAATGGGGGACCAAGCGGCACAGATACGCAGTATTTT. Amino acid sequence: CASNGGPSGTDTQYF.

This chain links TRBV5-1 with TRBJ1-5, with D perhaps matching TRBD1 (6 bases). Germline CDR1 SGHRS, CDR2 YFSETQ. This CDR3 is 15 amino acids long. V was pared by 4 bases and J by 4 bases, with 15 bases between. CDR3 sequence (DNA): TGCGCCAGCAGCCCTGGGGGGGCCAGGAATCAGCCCCAGCATTTT. Translated: CASSPGGARNQPQHF.

This chain joins TRBV28 and TRBJ1-3; D is ambiguous. Trimming removed 3 bases from V and 4 bases from J, with 10 bases in between. Germline V CDR1 and CDR2: MDHEN, SYDVKM. This CDR3 is 14 amino acids long. Written as DNA, the CDR3 is TGTGCCAGCAGTTTCTCAGCGGAGGGAAACACCATATATTTT. As protein: CASSFSAEGNTIYF.

This clonotype was seen only a few times. This chain uses TRBV7-2 with TRBJ1-1; D gene unclear. The germline V gene has CDR1 SGHTA and CDR2 FQGNSA. V was shortened by 4 bases and J by 6 bases, with 9 bases between the two germline ends. CDR3 size: 12 residues. The CDR3 sequence is CASSYPPPEAFF. CDR3 DNA: TGTGCCAGCAGCTACCCCCCCCCTGAAGCTTTCTTT. The whole variable domain, filled in from reference TRBV7-2 and TRBJ1-1, reads GAGVSQSPSNKVTEKGKDVELRCDPISGHTALYWYRQSLGQGLEFLIYFQGNSAPDKSGLPSDRFSAERTGGSVSTLTIQRTQQEDSAVYLCASSYPPPEAFFGQGTRLTVV.

The CDR3 loop reads CASSRQRQPQHF. The CDR3, as DNA: TGTGCCAGCAGTCGACAGAGACAGCCCCAGCATTTT. The chain has TRBV6-2 or TRBV6-3 and TRBJ1-5, with D tentatively TRBD1 (5 bases). V was trimmed by 5 bases and J by 7 bases, leaving 9 bases between them. CDR3 size: 12 residues. CDR1 MNHEY and CDR2 SVGEGT come from the germline V gene.

V usage is TRBV6-6 and J usage is TRBJ1-2; D gene unclear. The length of the CDR3 is 13 residues. Deletions cut 4 bases from V and 8 bases from J, with 14 bases between. Per the germline V gene, CDR1 is MNHNY and CDR2 is SVGAGI (reference sequence). CDR3 bases: TGTGCCAGCAGTTTTTCCACGTTCGCCGGCTACACCTTC. The encoded protein is CASSFSTFAGYTF.

In its sample, this clonotype was seen once. The chain joins TRBV4-3 to TRBJ2-2, with TRBD1 matching over 12 bases. CDR3 length: 18 amino acids. V lost 0 bases to trimming and J lost 7 bases; unmatched junction nucleotides: 9. Germline V gene data show CDR1 as LGHNA and CDR2 as YSLEER. The CDR3, as DNA: TGCGCCAGCAGCCAAGAGGCCTTCGGGACAGGGGGCGTCGGGGAGCTGTTTTTT. The encoded protein is CASSQEAFGTGGVGELFF.

The chain employs TRBV6-1 and TRBJ1-5, with a possible D match to TRBD1 (6 bases). Germline V lookup: CDR1 MNHNS, CDR2 SASEGT. With 11 bases removed from V and 3 bases from J, the gap between germline ends came to 17 bases. The CDR3 length is 14 residues. CDR3 DNA: TGTGCCGGGGGGCCTATTTTGATCAATCAGCCCCAGCATTTT. Translated: CAGGPILINQPQHF.

This clonotype was seen a few times. The rearrangement uses TRBV2 and TRBJ1-1, with D uncertain. Between the trimmed V and J ends, which lost 4 bases and 4 bases, there was a span of 13 bases. This CDR3 is built from 14 residues. Per germline, CDR1 SNHLY and CDR2 FYNNEI. This CDR3 reads CASSVGSPITEAFF. CDR3 DNA: TGTGCCAGCAGTGTGGGCTCTCCGATCACTGAAGCTTTCTTT.

This clonotype was seen a few times. The chain has TRBV20-1 and TRBJ2-3; 12 bases fit TRBD2. The junction had 14 bases not matched to a gene; V was cut back by 3 bases and J by 7 bases. CDR1 DFQATT and CDR2 SNEGSKA come from the germline V gene (reference sequence). There are 17 residues in the CDR3. CDR3 nucleotides: TGCAGTGCTAGTCCTAGCGGGGGGGCTTCTTTTCATAATACGCAGTATTTT. Amino acids: CSASPSGGASFHNTQYF.

There are a few counts of this clonotype. The rearrangement links TRBV12-3 or TRBV12-4 to TRBJ2-7; 11 nucleotides line up with TRBD2. Germline trimming cut 3 bases from V and 2 bases from J; bases unmatched to any gene: 9. This CDR3 region has 17 residues. CDR3: CASSFRLAGGSPYEQYF. The CDR3 DNA follows: TGTGCCAGCAGTTTTAGGCTAGCGGGGGGTTCGCCCTACGAGCAGTACTTC.

This clonotype was seen a few times. This chain joins TRBV12-3 or TRBV12-4 and TRBJ1-2, with 7 bases lining up with TRBD1. The CDR3 runs to 13 residues. The V segment lost 8 bases and the J segment 0 bases; nucleotides outside the gene matches: 3. CDR3 bases: TGTGCCAGCGGGGACAGTACTAACTATGGCTACACCTTC. This encodes CASGDSTNYGYTF.